One sample yielded the 31 T cell receptor beta chains listed below, sequenced in a study of patients and donors after allogeneic stem cell transplantation. TCRdb processed the RT-PCR reads anew with MiXCR; each CDR3 protein has one entry. The data contain some 960,000 distinct CDR3 sequences, approximately 18% of them singletons. Sequencing was carried out using blood, either unsorted or a sorted T cell fraction (not recorded which). The receptors were gathered from a human donor who was either an allogeneic HSCT recipient or a stem cell or donor lymphocyte infusion donor (not recorded which). It is not recorded whose cells these are; they may come from a transplant donor.

This clonotype is a singleton in its sample. The V call is TRBV9, the J call TRBJ1-2, with 9 bases identical to TRBD1. With 1 base clipped from V and 5 bases from J, the junction kept 12 bases outside the gene matches. The CDR3 covers 17 residues. CDR1 SGDLS and CDR2 YYNGEE come from the germline V gene. The CDR3 is CASSVRKGQGPPYGYTF. The CDR3 DNA follows: TGTGCCAGCAGCGTACGCAAGGGACAGGGACCCCCTTATGGCTACACCTTC.

The V and J genes are TRBV20-1 and TRBJ2-1; 9 bases are a match to TRBD1. V shed 0 bases, J shed 6 bases, and the junction held 3 bases outside the gene matches. Germline V gives CDR1 DFQATT, CDR2 SNEGSKA (reference sequence). The CDR3 is made up of 14 amino acids. CDR3 loop: CSAREGTGLNEQFF. The CDR3 bases are TGCAGTGCTAGAGAGGGGACAGGGCTCAATGAGCAGTTCTTC.

The V gene is TRBV4-3, the J gene TRBJ2-2; D perhaps matches TRBD2 (5 bases). Between the trimmed V and J ends, which lost 6 bases and 1 base, there was a span of 15 bases. Germline assignment: CDR1 LGHNA and CDR2 YSLEER. CDR3 length equals 16 residues. CDR3 DNA: TGCGCCAGCAGGAGAGGCGAGGGTCTGAACACCGGGGAGCTGTTTTTT. Protein product: CASRRGEGLNTGELFF.

V usage is TRBV19 and J usage is TRBJ1-1; 8 nucleotides match TRBD1. The CDR3 has 14 residues. Germline-derived CDR1 and CDR2 are LNHDA and SQIVND (reference sequence). Trimming cost V 8 bases and J 7 bases; bases outside gene matches: 12. CDR3 amino acids: CASYPTGDGGEAFF. The CDR3 nucleotides are TGTGCCAGTTACCCGACAGGGGACGGAGGTGAAGCTTTCTTT. The variable domain in full, completed from reference TRBV19 and TRBJ1-1, reads DGGITQSPKYLFRKEGQNVTLSCEQNLNHDAMYWYRQDPGQGLRLIYYSQIVNDFQKGDIAEGYSVSREKKESFPLTVTSAQKNPTAFYLCASYPTGDGGEAFFGQGTRLTVV.

This clonotype was counted ten times or more. V usage is TRBV5-1 and J usage is TRBJ2-7, with TRBD1 identical over 7 bases. Unmatched junction bases numbered 5, after V lost 5 bases and J lost 3 bases. This CDR3 comprises 13 residues. Germline assignment: CDR1 SGHRS and CDR2 YFSETQ. DNA for the CDR3: TGCGCCAGCAGGGGGACAGACAACTACGAGCAGTACTTC. Encoded protein: CASRGTDNYEQYF. Full variable domain (remainder filled in from reference TRBV5-1 and TRBJ2-7): KAGVTQTPRYLIKTRGQQVTLSCSPISGHRSVSWYQQTPGQGLQFLFEYFSETQRNKGNFPGRFSGRQFSNSRSEMNVSTLELGDSALYLCASRGTDNYEQYFGPGTRLTVT.

The CDR3 loop is CAWSTHSGNTIYF. The CDR3 DNA reads as TGTGCCTGGAGTACGCACTCCGGAAACACCATATATTTT. The chain uses TRBV30 and TRBJ1-3; unclear D gene. CDR1 and CDR2 from the germline V gene are GTSNPN and SVGIG (reference sequence). This CDR3 has 13 residues. The V end was cut by 2 bases, the J end by 4 bases, with 9 bases between.

The chain has TRBV27 and TRBJ1-5; tentatively, D is TRBD1 (6 bases). CDR3 length equals 14 residues. V was pared by 4 bases and J by 0 bases, with 7 bases between. The germline V gene has CDR1 MNHEY and CDR2 SMNVEV (reference sequence). Here the CDR3 DNA reads TGTGCCAGCAGTTGGGGGCTTAGCAATCAGCCCCAGCATTTT. This encodes CASSWGLSNQPQHF.

V is TRBV28 and J is TRBJ2-5; no clear D gene. This CDR3 contains 14 residues. Germline CDR1 reads MDHEN; CDR2 reads SYDVKM. V was shortened by 5 bases and J by 7 bases, with 17 bases between the two germline ends. The CDR3 is CASSPSLSVGTQYF. CDR3 in DNA: TGTGCCAGCAGTCCATCCCTCTCAGTGGGGACCCAGTACTTC.

In its sample, this clonotype was seen a few times. The chain has TRBV7-3 and TRBJ2-7; tentative D call: TRBD2 (6 bases). Between the trimmed V and J ends, which lost 3 bases and 2 bases, there was a span of 14 bases. The CDR3 sequence is 15 residues long. The germline V gene has CDR1 SGHTA and CDR2 FQGTGA. CDR3 nucleotide sequence: TGTGCCAGCAGCTTTACCGGGACTGAGCCCTACGAGCAGTACTTC. It is translated as CASSFTGTEPYEQYF.

This clonotype was detected a few times. J is TRBJ1-6 and V is TRBV30; 8 nucleotides align to TRBD1. V lost 5 bases to trimming and J lost 10 bases; unmatched junction nucleotides: 7. Germline V gene lookup returns CDR1 GTSNPN and CDR2 SVGIG (reference sequence). This CDR3 comprises 13 residues. The CDR3 sequence is CAWAGQGGSPLHF. CDR3 DNA sequence: TGTGCCTGGGCCGGACAGGGAGGATCACCCCTCCACTTT.

V and J are TRBV3-1 and TRBJ2-3; 10 nucleotides line up with TRBD2. The CDR3 runs 18 residues. V trimming: 3 bases; J trimming: 5 bases; junction bases outside the gene matches: 14. Germline CDR1 is LGHDT and CDR2 is YNNKEL (reference sequence). CDR3 residues: CASSQIGWASGRLDTQYF. CDR3 coding DNA: TGTGCCAGCAGCCAGATTGGCTGGGCTAGCGGGAGACTAGATACGCAGTATTTT.

This rearrangement joins TRBV20-1 to TRBJ2-7; D remains unclear. CDR1 and CDR2 from the germline V gene are DFQATT and SNEGSKA (reference sequence). With 2 bases removed from V and 6 bases from J, the gap between germline ends came to 14 bases. This CDR3 is 13 amino acids long. CDR3 sequence: CSARKGSTGEQYF. The CDR3 DNA reads TGCAGTGCTAGAAAGGGTAGCACGGGCGAGCAGTACTTC.

The chain is built from TRBV7-9 and TRBJ1-2; 11 positions agree with TRBD1. Germline lookup yields CDR1 SEHNR and CDR2 FQNEAQ (reference sequence). The CDR3 has 17 amino acids. Trimming cost V 5 bases and J 1 base; bases outside gene matches: 9. The CDR3 sequence is CASSRRTGGADNYGYTF. DNA for the CDR3: TGTGCCAGCAGCCGGCGGACAGGGGGCGCGGATAACTATGGCTACACCTTC.

This clonotype was seen only a few times. The V call is TRBV6-1, the J call TRBJ2-5, with D perhaps matching TRBD2 (6 bases). The germline CDR1 and CDR2 sequences are MNHNS and SASEGT. The CDR3 runs to 17 residues. V gave up 3 bases and J gave up 7 bases, with 24 bases separating them. The CDR3 nucleotides are TGTGCCAGCAGTGATGGGGGTTGGGGGGAACCCCCTGGGACCCAGTACTTC. It is translated as CASSDGGWGEPPGTQYF.

The V gene is TRBV20-1, the J gene TRBJ2-1, with TRBD2 identical over 12 bases. The germline V gene has CDR1 DFQATT and CDR2 SNEGSKA (reference sequence). Trimming cost V 0 bases and J 9 bases; bases outside gene matches: 6. CDR3 length: 15 amino acids. CDR3 residues: CSARDLTSGSIEQFF. CDR3 DNA: TGCAGTGCTAGAGATCTGACTAGCGGGAGTATTGAGCAGTTCTTC.

The chain employs TRBV6-1 and TRBJ2-1; D gene ambiguous. The CDR3 length is 15 residues. Trimming removed 8 bases at V and 0 bases at J, with 14 bases between. In germline, CDR1 is MNHNS, CDR2 SASEGT. The CDR3 DNA reads TGTGCCAGCCAGCGTGGCCCAAGCTCCTACAATGAGCAGTTCTTC. It translates to CASQRGPSSYNEQFF.

The chain couples TRBV7-6 to TRBJ2-7; D uncertain. Germline CDR1 and CDR2: SGHVS and FNYEAQ. V was trimmed by 1 base and J by 6 bases, leaving 10 bases between them. This CDR3 has 13 amino acids. The DNA of the CDR3 is TGTGCCAGCAGCTTAGGTTTCCCCGGCGAGCAGTACTTC. Protein: CASSLGFPGEQYF.

V is TRBV20-1 and J is TRBJ1-4; D perhaps matches TRBD1 (6 bases). CDR3 size: 15 residues. Deletions cut 0 bases from V and 7 bases from J, with 15 bases between. Germline V gene lookup returns CDR1 DFQATT and CDR2 SNEGSKA (reference sequence). This CDR3 reads CSARDSGGHGEKLFF. CDR3 nucleotides: TGCAGTGCTAGAGATTCCGGGGGGCATGGTGAAAAACTGTTTTTT.

This clonotype was observed a few times. The chain is built from TRBV12-3 or TRBV12-4 and TRBJ2-1; 11 bases are a match to TRBD2. The CDR3 totals 15 residues. The ends lost 4 bases at V and 6 bases at J; junction bases unmatched: 5. CDR3 in amino acids: CASSYSSGRINEQFF. CDR3 in DNA: TGTGCCAGCAGTTACTCTAGCGGGAGGATCAATGAGCAGTTCTTC.

This chain uses TRBV12-3 or TRBV12-4 with TRBJ1-2; TRBD1 agrees at 7 bases. The CDR3 length is 13 residues. With 7 bases clipped from V and 4 bases from J, the junction kept 6 bases outside the gene matches. CDR3 nucleotides: TGTGCCAGCACCAAGGGACAGATCTATGGCTACACCTTC. Translation: CASTKGQIYGYTF.

J is TRBJ2-5 and V is TRBV7-7; tentatively, D is TRBD1 (5 bases). The CDR3 sequence is 14 residues long. The germline gives CDR1 SSHAT, CDR2 FNYEAQ (reference sequence). Trimming took off 0 bases at V and 5 bases at J, with 10 bases between the two ends. The CDR3 sequence: CASSLAGAVETQYF. In DNA form, the CDR3 reads TGTGCCAGCAGCTTAGCAGGGGCGGTGGAGACCCAGTACTTC.

The chain is built from TRBV9 and TRBJ1-6; no reliable D call. V was trimmed by 1 base and J by 7 bases, leaving 9 bases between them. Germline-derived CDR1 and CDR2 are SGDLS and YYNGEE. The CDR3 loop spans 14 amino acids. CDR3 region: CASSVFQPNSPLHF. DNA for the CDR3: TGTGCCAGCAGCGTATTTCAGCCCAATTCACCCCTCCACTTT.

The chain combines TRBV20-1 with TRBJ2-7, with D possibly being TRBD1 or TRBD2 (5 bases each). The CDR3 extends over 14 amino acids. V was shortened by 4 bases and J by 4 bases, with 17 bases between the two germline ends. The germline V gene has CDR1 DFQATT and CDR2 SNEGSKA (reference sequence). CDR3 nucleotides: TGCAGTGCTACCTTCGGGGCTCCAGGTTACGAGCAGTACTTC. Translated, it gives CSATFGAPGYEQYF.

V gene TRBV20-1 combines with J gene TRBJ2-5, with 8 bases identical to TRBD2. The germline V gene has CDR1 DFQATT and CDR2 SNEGSKA (reference sequence). The V gene end was trimmed by 1 base and the J gene end by 4 bases; junction bases not matched to a gene: 5. The CDR3 loop spans 14 amino acids. The CDR3 bases are TGCAGTGCTAGAGTAGCGGGGATGAGAGAGACCCAGTACTTC. It specifies CSARVAGMRETQYF.

This clonotype has at least ten counts. The gene calls are TRBV6-6 and TRBJ1-3, with TRBD1 as a possible D gene (5 bases). V shed 6 bases and J shed 7 bases, with 10 bases lying between them. The CDR3 covers 12 residues. The V gene's germline CDR1 is MNHNY and CDR2 SVGAGI (reference sequence). The CDR3 DNA follows: TGTGCCAGCAGCCCGGGGCGCAACACCATATATTTT. Amino acid sequence: CASSPGRNTIYF.

The rearrangement uses TRBV11-2 and TRBJ2-3; TRBD2 aligns across 8 bases. Looked up from germline, CDR1 is SGHAT and CDR2 is FQNNGV. This CDR3 is built from 16 residues. V was pared by 4 bases and J by 0 bases, with 6 bases of the junction left unmatched. The CDR3 reads CASSSYSGVSTDTQYF. CDR3 DNA: TGTGCCAGCAGCTCTTATAGCGGGGTGAGCACAGATACGCAGTATTTT.

This clonotype was counted a few times. The chain combines TRBV20-1 with TRBJ2-7; weak D call: TRBD1 (5 bases). Deletions cut 1 base from V and 2 bases from J, with 15 bases between. Germline-derived CDR1 and CDR2 are DFQATT and SNEGSKA (reference sequence). The CDR3 runs to 15 residues. CDR3 amino acids: CSARANGVRAYEQYF. For the CDR3, the DNA is TGCAGTGCTAGAGCTAATGGGGTCAGGGCCTACGAGCAGTACTTC.

This clonotype has only a few counts. The chain couples TRBV9 to TRBJ2-5, with D perhaps matching TRBD1 (6 bases). Per the germline V gene, CDR1 is SGDLS and CDR2 is YYNGEE. CDR3 length equals 15 residues. V lost 3 bases and J lost 4, with 16 bases in between. The CDR3 DNA follows: TGTGCCAGCAGCGCCGGGACAAAATCAACAGAGACCCAGTACTTC. Amino acids: CASSAGTKSTETQYF.

This clonotype occurred a few times. V is TRBV12-3 or TRBV12-4 and J is TRBJ2-7; the D is unclear. V was trimmed by 3 bases and J by 6 bases, leaving 12 bases between them. The CDR3 has 13 amino acids. The CDR3 DNA reads as TGTGCCAGCAGTTTTAAGAGTCGCAGCGAGCAGTACTTC. Amino acids: CASSFKSRSEQYF.

This clonotype has ten or more counts. The chain links TRBV4-1 to TRBJ2-2; D gene unclear. This CDR3 is built from 13 residues. V shed 5 bases and J shed 2 bases, with 6 bases lying between them. The germline CDR1 and CDR2 sequences are MGHRA and YSYEKL. CDR3 bases: TGCGCCAGCAGCGAAATCAACACCGGGGAGCTGTTTTTT. Translation gives CASSEINTGELFF.

This clonotype was found a few times. V is TRBV4-1 and J is TRBJ2-7; D ambiguous. V lost 1 base and J lost 2, with 6 bases in between. Germline V CDR1 and CDR2: MGHRA, YSYEKL. CDR3 length equals 13 residues. The CDR3 loop is CASSQVATYEQYF. The CDR3 coding sequence is TGCGCCAGCAGCCAAGTGGCGACCTACGAGCAGTACTTC.